This T cell receptor beta chain appears in the sequencing data of a study of blood T cell repertoires in COVID-19. Study context: Acute-phase and convalescent COVID-19 samples originated in the United States, Italy and Spain.

Generated by immunoSEQ multiplex PCR, the TCRdb table keeps only in-frame clones and is missing some. The table lists approximately 90,000 clones, approximately 80% of them singletons. Germline V gene lookup returns CDR1 LNHNV and CDR2 YYDKDF (reference sequence). Trimming took 6 bases from V and 4 from J, leaving 18 bases between them. There are 15 residues in the CDR3. The sequenced sample consisted of peripheral blood. This sequence was found in a woman of 80 years or more with acute or convalescent COVID-19. The V and J genes are TRBV15 and TRBJ2-5; possible D gene TRBD2, 7 bases. DNA for the CDR3: TGTGCCACCAGGGGGGGGGCGGGAGTTGGAGAGACCCAGTACTTC. This translates into CATRGGAGVGETQYF. The full variable domain, in which reference TRBV15 and TRBJ2-5 provide the parts outside the CDR3, is DAMVIQNPRYQVTQFGKPVTLSCSQTLNHNVMYWYQQKSSQAPKLLFHYYDKDFNNEADTPDNFQSRRPNTSFCFLDIRSPGLGDTAMYLCATRGGAGVGETQYFGPGTRLLVL.